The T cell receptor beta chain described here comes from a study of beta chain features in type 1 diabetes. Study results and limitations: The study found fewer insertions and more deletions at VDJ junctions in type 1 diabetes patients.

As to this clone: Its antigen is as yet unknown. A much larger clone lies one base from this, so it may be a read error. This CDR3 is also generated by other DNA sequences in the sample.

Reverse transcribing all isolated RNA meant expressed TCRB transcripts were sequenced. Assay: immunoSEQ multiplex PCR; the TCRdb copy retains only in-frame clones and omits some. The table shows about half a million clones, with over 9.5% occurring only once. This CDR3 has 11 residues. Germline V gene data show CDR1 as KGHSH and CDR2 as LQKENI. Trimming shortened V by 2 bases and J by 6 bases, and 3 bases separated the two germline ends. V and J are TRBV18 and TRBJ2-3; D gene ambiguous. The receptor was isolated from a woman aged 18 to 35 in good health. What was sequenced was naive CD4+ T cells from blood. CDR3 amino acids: CASSPTDTQYF. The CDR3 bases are TGTGCCAGCTCACCAACCGATACGCAGTATTTT.